The rows below give T cell receptor beta chains drawn from one sample of a study of T cell responses to AZD1222 COVID-19 vaccine. Generated by immunoSEQ multiplex PCR, the TCRdb table keeps only in-frame clones and is missing some. The table lists roughly 130,000 clones, roughly 85% of them singletons. The sequencing used peripheral blood, collected on day 0 of AZD1222 vaccination. The receptors were gathered from an adult in good health. The CDR3 runs from the conserved cysteine through the conserved F or W. D genes are given only for firm matches. Some rows mark clone size as missing; the rest say once, few, many or name a class of expanded clone.

j_call	clone_size	v_call	d_call	cdr3_aa	cdr3_nt
TRBJ2-2	-	TRBV6-2/TRBV6-3	TRBD2	CASSILAGGPNGELFF	TGTGCCAGCAGTATACTAGCGGGAGGGCCTAACGGGGAGCTGTTTTTT
TRBJ2-1	-	TRBV12-5	TRBD1	CASGIGQGFIDEQFF	TGTGCTAGTGGCATCGGACAGGGGTTTATCGATGAGCAGTTCTTC
TRBJ1-6	-	TRBV7-8	-	CASSFRDSPLHF	TGTGCCAGCAGCTTCCGGGACTCACCCCTCCACTTT
TRBJ2-3	-	TRBV19	TRBD1	CASSNGQGATDTQYF	TGTGCCAGTAGTAACGGCCAGGGGGCCACAGATACGCAGTATTTT
TRBJ2-7	-	TRBV29-1	TRBD2	CSVPSGSSYEQYF	TGCAGCGTTCCGAGCGGGAGCTCCTACGAGCAGTACTTC
TRBJ1-1	-	TRBV10-3	TRBD1	CAISDRGQDEAFF	TGTGCCATCAGTGACAGGGGGCAGGATGAAGCTTTCTTT
TRBJ2-7	-	TRBV2	-	CASSGTGGEQYF	TGTGCCAGCAGTGGTACCGGGGGCGAGCAGTACTTC
TRBJ1-1	-	TRBV28	-	CASSPPPGAEAFF	TGTGCCAGCAGCCCCCCACCCGGGGCTGAAGCTTTCTTT
TRBJ1-2	-	TRBV9	-	CASSVGRAYGYTF	TGTGCCAGCAGCGTAGGTCGAGCCTATGGCTACACCTTC
TRBJ1-5	-	TRBV29-1	-	CSVAGADQPQHF	TGCAGCGTCGCAGGGGCGGATCAGCCCCAGCATTTT
TRBJ1-4	-	TRBV12-5	TRBD1	CASGYKTGGAPNEKLFF	TGTGCTAGTGGTTACAAAACAGGGGGCGCCCCTAATGAAAAACTGTTTTTT
TRBJ2-3	-	TRBV29-1	TRBD1	CSVEDPRDRGSGRSPDTQYF	TGCAGCGTTGAAGACCCGCGGGACAGGGGAAGCGGGAGAAGCCCAGATACGCAGTATTTT
TRBJ1-2	-	TRBV7-9	-	CASSLEGGGYTF	TGTGCCAGCAGCCTAGAGGGAGGGGGCTACACCTTC
TRBJ1-1	-	TRBV5-1	-	CASSLAPTVNTEAFF	TGCGCCAGCAGCTTGGCTCCGACAGTGAACACTGAAGCTTTCTTT
TRBJ1-1	-	TRBV2	TRBD1	CASMPGTGSAEAFF	TGTGCCAGCATGCCCGGGACAGGGAGTGCTGAAGCTTTCTTT
TRBJ2-7	-	TRBV6-6	-	CASSYVNYEQYF	TGTGCCAGCAGTTACGTCAACTACGAGCAGTACTTC
TRBJ2-7	-	TRBV29-1	-	CSVSWAYEQYF	TGCAGCGTGAGTTGGGCGTACGAGCAGTACTTC
TRBJ1-5	-	TRBV28	-	CASSLLHQPQHF	TGTGCCAGCAGTCTCCTACATCAGCCCCAGCATTTT
TRBJ2-7	-	TRBV7-2	-	CASSLEAGYYEQYF	TGTGCCAGCAGCTTAGAGGCCGGCTACTACGAGCAGTACTTC
TRBJ1-5	-	TRBV3-1/TRBV3-2	-	CASSQEGGHQPQHF	TGTGCCAGCAGCCAAGAGGGTGGGCATCAGCCCCAGCATTTT
TRBJ2-5	-	TRBV7-8	-	CASSEFQETQYF	TGTGCCAGCAGCGAGTTCCAAGAGACCCAGTACTTC
TRBJ1-5	-	TRBV19	TRBD1	CASSGTGAQPQHF	TGTGCCAGTAGTGGGACAGGGGCGCAGCCCCAGCATTTT
TRBJ1-5	-	TRBV2	-	CASSEGVFSNQPQHF	TGTGCCAGCAGTGAAGGAGTTTTTAGCAATCAGCCCCAGCATTTT
TRBJ2-1	once	TRBV5-8	TRBD1	CASPSTRGTGVTDEQFF	TGTGCCAGCCCCTCTACAAGAGGGACAGGGGTTACCGATGAGCAGTTCTTC
TRBJ1-5	-	TRBV2	-	CARGGRDSNQPQHF	TGTGCCAGGGGGGGCAGAGATAGCAATCAGCCCCAGCATTTT
TRBJ1-1	few	TRBV29-1	-	CSVKRNTEAFF	TGCAGCGTTAAAAGGAACACTGAAGCTTTCTTT
TRBJ1-5	-	TRBV10-1	-	CASSESGERQPQHF	TGCGCCAGCAGTGAGTCGGGGGAAAGGCAGCCCCAGCATTTT
TRBJ2-7	-	TRBV2	-	CASSGLWEQYF	TGTGCCAGCAGTGGACTCTGGGAGCAGTACTTC
TRBJ2-3	-	TRBV6-5	TRBD2	CASRREGVRKDTQYF	TGTGCCAGCAGACGGGAGGGCGTAAGGAAAGATACGCAGTATTTT
TRBJ2-2	-	TRBV7-7	TRBD2	CASSQDGTSGTGELFF	TGTGCCAGCAGCCAAGATGGGACTAGCGGCACCGGGGAGCTGTTTTTT
TRBJ1-4	-	TRBV14	-	CASSPPGRDEKLFF	TGTGCCAGCAGCCCACCCGGCAGGGACGAAAAACTGTTTTTT
TRBJ1-1	-	TRBV10-3	TRBD1	CAISALGTGATEAFF	TGTGCCATCAGTGCCCTCGGGACAGGGGCCACTGAAGCTTTCTTT
TRBJ2-3	-	TRBV2	TRBD2	CASSARAGGPPDTQYF	TGTGCCAGCAGTGCTAGAGCGGGGGGGCCCCCAGATACGCAGTATTTT
TRBJ2-5	-	TRBV18	-	CASSWDSWGETQYF	TGTGCCAGCTCATGGGACTCCTGGGGGGAGACCCAGTACTTC
TRBJ2-7	-	TRBV28	TRBD2	CASSLGTSGGVEQYF	TGTGCCAGCAGTTTGGGGACTAGCGGAGGAGTAGAGCAGTACTTC
TRBJ2-7	-	TRBV27	TRBD2	CASTESPGLAGKRTYEQYF	TGTGCCAGCACCGAATCCCCAGGACTAGCGGGGAAAAGGACCTACGAGCAGTACTTC
TRBJ2-7	-	TRBV20-1	TRBD1	CSASTGQVPYEQYF	TGCAGTGCTAGTACCGGACAGGTCCCCTACGAGCAGTACTTC
TRBJ2-7	-	TRBV3-1/TRBV3-2	-	CASSQQPSSSYEQYF	TGTGCCAGCAGCCAACAACCCTCGAGCTCCTACGAGCAGTACTTC
TRBJ1-1	-	TRBV27	-	CASSFAGAMNTEAFF	TGTGCCAGCAGTTTCGCAGGGGCGATGAACACTGAAGCTTTCTTT
TRBJ2-7	-	TRBV6-2/TRBV6-3	TRBD2	CASSFGTSGSYEQYF	TGTGCCAGCAGTTTCGGGACTAGCGGCTCCTACGAGCAGTACTTC
TRBJ1-2	-	TRBV18	TRBD1	CASSPRQGDGYTF	TGTGCCAGCTCACCCCGACAGGGGGATGGCTACACCTTC
TRBJ2-7	-	TRBV18	-	CASSPGYEQYF	TGTGCCAGCTCACCAGGGTACGAGCAGTACTTC
TRBJ1-4	-	TRBV19	TRBD1	CASTEGQNEKLFF	TGTGCCAGCACTGAGGGACAGAATGAAAAACTGTTTTTT
TRBJ1-2	-	TRBV7-8	-	CASSLGVTVAAHGYTF	TGTGCCAGCAGCTTAGGGGTGACAGTTGCCGCTCATGGCTACACCTTC
TRBJ2-3	-	TRBV10-3	-	CAISESPGRNTQYF	TGTGCCATCAGTGAGTCCCCGGGTCGTAATACGCAGTATTTT
TRBJ1-2	-	TRBV28	TRBD1	CASRIDRGLGYTF	TGTGCCAGCAGGATTGACAGGGGGCTTGGCTACACCTTC
TRBJ1-1	once	TRBV6-5	TRBD1	CASSRTGGTEAFF	TGTGCCAGCAGCCGTACAGGGGGCACTGAAGCTTTCTTT
TRBJ2-1	-	TRBV19	-	CASSIMVDNEQFF	TGTGCCAGTAGTATCATGGTAGACAATGAGCAGTTCTTC
TRBJ1-2	once	TRBV9	-	CASSVAGGGPQDSYGYTF	TGTGCCAGCAGCGTAGCGGGGGGGGGACCGCAAGACTCTTATGGCTACACCTTC
TRBJ1-3	-	TRBV4-1	-	CASSPYGAETGNTIYF	TGCGCCAGCAGCCCCTACGGGGCCGAAACTGGAAACACCATATATTTT